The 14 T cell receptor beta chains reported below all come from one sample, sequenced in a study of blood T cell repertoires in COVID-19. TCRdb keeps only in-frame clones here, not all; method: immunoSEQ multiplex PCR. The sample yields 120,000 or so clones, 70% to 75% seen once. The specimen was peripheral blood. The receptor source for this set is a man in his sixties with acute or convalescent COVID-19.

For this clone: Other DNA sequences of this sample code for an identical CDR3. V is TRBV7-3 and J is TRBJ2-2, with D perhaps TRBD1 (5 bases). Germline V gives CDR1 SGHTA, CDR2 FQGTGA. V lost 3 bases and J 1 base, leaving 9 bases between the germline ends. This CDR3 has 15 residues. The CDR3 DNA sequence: TGTGCCAGCAGCTTGTCTACAGGGAACACCGGGGAGCTGTTTTTT. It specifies CASSLSTGNTGELFF. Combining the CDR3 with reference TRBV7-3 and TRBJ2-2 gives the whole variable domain GAGVSQTPSNKVTEKGKYVELRCDPISGHTALYWYRQSLGQGPEFLIYFQGTGAADDSGLPNDRFFAVRPEGSVSTLKIQRTERGDSAVYLCASSLSTGNTGELFFGEGSRLTVL.

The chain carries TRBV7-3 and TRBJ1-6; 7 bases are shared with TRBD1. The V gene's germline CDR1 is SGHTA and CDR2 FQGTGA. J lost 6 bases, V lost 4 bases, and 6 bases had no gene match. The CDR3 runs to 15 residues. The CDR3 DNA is TGTGCCAGCAGCTCTCAGGGACAGCCTAATTCACCCCTCCACTTT. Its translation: CASSSQGQPNSPLHF.

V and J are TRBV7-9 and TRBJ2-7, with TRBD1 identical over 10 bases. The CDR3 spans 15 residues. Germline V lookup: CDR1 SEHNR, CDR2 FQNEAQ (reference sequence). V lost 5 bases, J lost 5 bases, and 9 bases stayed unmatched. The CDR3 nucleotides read TGTGCCAGCAGCAAGGGACAGGGGCCGAGGGACGAGCAGTACTTC. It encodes CASSKGQGPRDEQYF.

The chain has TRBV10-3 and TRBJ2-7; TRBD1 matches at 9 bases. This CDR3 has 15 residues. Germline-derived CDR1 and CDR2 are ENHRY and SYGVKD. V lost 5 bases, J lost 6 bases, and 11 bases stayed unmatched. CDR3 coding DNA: TGTGCCATCAGTATCTCCGGGACAGGGAAGGCCGAGCAGTACTTC. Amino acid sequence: CAISISGTGKAEQYF.

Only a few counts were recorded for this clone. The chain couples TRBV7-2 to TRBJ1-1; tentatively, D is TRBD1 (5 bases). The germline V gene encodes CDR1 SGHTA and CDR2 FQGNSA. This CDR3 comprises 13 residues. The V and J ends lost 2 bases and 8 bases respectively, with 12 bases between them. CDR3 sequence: CASSLQSGREAFF. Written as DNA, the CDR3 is TGTGCCAGCAGCTTACAATCAGGGCGGGAAGCTTTCTTT.

The CDR3 DNA sequence: TGTGCCAGCAGCCTAGGCAGGGAAAGTGGCTACACCTTC. Translation: CASSLGRESGYTF. The chain joins TRBV7-8 to TRBJ1-2, with a weak D call TRBD1 (5 bases). The CDR3 spans 13 residues. The V and J ends lost 5 bases and 7 bases respectively, with 14 bases between them. Germline V gives CDR1 SGHVS, CDR2 FQNEAQ.

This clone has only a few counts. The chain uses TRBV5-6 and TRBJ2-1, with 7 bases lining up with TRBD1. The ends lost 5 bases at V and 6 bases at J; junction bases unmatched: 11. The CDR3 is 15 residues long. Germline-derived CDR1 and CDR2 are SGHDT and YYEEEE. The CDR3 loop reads CASRLQGLSANEQFF. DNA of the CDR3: TGTGCCAGCAGACTACAGGGGCTGTCGGCCAATGAGCAGTTCTTC.

The CDR3 protein is CASSFGRQGQGSYNSPLHF. CDR3 sequence (DNA): TGCGCCAGCAGCTTCGGGCGTCAGGGGCAGGGGTCCTATAATTCACCCCTCCACTTT. The genes are TRBV5-1 and TRBJ1-6, with D possibly being TRBD1 (6 bases). This CDR3 is 19 amino acids long. Trimming stripped 2 bases from V and 1 base from J, with 19 bases between. CDR1 is SGHRS and CDR2 is YFSETQ in the germline V gene. The whole variable domain, remainder taken from reference TRBV5-1 and TRBJ1-6, is KAGVTQTPRYLIKTRGQQVTLSCSPISGHRSVSWYQQTPGQGLQFLFEYFSETQRNKGNFPGRFSGRQFSNSRSEMNVSTLELGDSALYLCASSFGRQGQGSYNSPLHFGNGTRLTVT.

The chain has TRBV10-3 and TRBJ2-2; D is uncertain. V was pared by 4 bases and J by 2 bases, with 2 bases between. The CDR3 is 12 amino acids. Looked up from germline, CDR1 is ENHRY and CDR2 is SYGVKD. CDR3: CAISANTGELFF. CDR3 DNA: TGTGCCATCAGTGCTAACACCGGGGAGCTGTTTTTT.

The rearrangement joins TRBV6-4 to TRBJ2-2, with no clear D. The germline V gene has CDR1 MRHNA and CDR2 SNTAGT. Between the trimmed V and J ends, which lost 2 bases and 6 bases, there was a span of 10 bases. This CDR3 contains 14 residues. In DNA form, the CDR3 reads TGTGCCAGCAGTGACGCTCCAGAATCCGGGGAGCTGTTTTTT. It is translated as CASSDAPESGELFF.

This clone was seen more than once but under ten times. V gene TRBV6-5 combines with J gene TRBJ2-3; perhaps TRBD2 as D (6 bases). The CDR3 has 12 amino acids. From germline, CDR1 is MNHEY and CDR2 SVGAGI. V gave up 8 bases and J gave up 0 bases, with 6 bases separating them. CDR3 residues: CASGTSTDTQYF. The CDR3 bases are TGTGCCAGCGGGACTAGCACAGATACGCAGTATTTT.

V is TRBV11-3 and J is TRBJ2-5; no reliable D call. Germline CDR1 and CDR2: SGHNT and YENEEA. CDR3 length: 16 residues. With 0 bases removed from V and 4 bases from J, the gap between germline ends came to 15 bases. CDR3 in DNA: TGTGCCAGCAGCTTAGAAGGCGGCTTCGTCCGAGAGACCCAGTACTTC. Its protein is CASSLEGGFVRETQYF. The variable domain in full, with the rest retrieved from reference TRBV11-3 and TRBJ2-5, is EAGVVQSPRYKIIEKKQPVAFWCNPISGHNTLYWYLQNLGQGPELLIRYENEEAVDDSQLPKDRFSAERLKGVDSTLKIQPAELGDSAVYLCASSLEGGFVRETQYFGPGTRLLVL.

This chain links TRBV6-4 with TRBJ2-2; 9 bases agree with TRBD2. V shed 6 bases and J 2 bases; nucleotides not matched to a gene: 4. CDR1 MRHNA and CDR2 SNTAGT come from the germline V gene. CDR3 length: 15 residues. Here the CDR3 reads CASSLTSGNTGELFF. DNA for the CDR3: TGTGCCAGCAGCCTGACTAGCGGCAACACCGGGGAGCTGTTTTTT.

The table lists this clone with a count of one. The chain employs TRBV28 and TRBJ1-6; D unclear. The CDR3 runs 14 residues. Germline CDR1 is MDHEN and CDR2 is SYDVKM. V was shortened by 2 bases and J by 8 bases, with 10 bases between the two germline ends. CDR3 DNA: TGTGCCAGCAGTTTAAGTCAGCGTGATTCACCCCTCCACTTT. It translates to CASSLSQRDSPLHF. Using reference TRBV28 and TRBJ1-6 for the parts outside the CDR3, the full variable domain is DVKVTQSSRYLVKRTGEKVFLECVQDMDHENMFWYRQDPGLGLRLIYFSYDVKMKEKGDIPEGYSVSREKKERFSLILESASTNQTSMYLCASSLSQRDSPLHFGNGTRLTVT.